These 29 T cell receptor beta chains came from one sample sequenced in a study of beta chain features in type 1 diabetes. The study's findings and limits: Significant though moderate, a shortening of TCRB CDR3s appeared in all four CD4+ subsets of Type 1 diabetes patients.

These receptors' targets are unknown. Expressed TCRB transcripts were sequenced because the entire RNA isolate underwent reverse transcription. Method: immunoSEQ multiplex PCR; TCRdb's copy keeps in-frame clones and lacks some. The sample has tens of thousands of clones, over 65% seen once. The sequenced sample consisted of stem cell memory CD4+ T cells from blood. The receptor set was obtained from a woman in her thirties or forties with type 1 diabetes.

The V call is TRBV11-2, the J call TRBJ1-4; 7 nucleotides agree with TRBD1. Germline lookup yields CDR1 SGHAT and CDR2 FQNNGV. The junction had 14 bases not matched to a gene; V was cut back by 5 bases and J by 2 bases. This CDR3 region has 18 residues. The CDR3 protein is CASSALTGEDATNEKLFF. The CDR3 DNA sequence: TGTGCCAGCAGCGCCTTAACAGGGGAGGACGCCACTAATGAAAAACTGTTTTTT.

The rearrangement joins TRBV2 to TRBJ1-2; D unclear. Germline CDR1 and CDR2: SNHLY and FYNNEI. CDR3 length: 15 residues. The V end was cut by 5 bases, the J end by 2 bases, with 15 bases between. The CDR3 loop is CASSPYNSGNYGYTF. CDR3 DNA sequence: TGTGCCAGCAGTCCCTATAATTCAGGAAACTATGGCTACACCTTC. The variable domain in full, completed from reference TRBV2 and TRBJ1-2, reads EPEVTQTPSHQVTQMGQEVILRCVPISNHLYFYWYRQILGQKVEFLVSFYNNEISEKSEIFDDQFSVERPDGSNFTLKIRSTKLEDSAMYFCASSPYNSGNYGYTFGSGTRLTVV.

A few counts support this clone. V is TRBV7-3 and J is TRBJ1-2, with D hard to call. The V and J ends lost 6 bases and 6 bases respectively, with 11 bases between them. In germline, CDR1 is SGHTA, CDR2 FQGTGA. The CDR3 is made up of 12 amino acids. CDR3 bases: TGTGCCAGCAGTTTCGATGGCCATGGCTACACCTTC. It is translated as CASSFDGHGYTF. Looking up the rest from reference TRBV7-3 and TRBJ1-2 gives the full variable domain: GAGVSQTPSNKVTEKGKYVELRCDPISGHTALYWYRQSLGQGPEFLIYFQGTGAADDSGLPNDRFFAVRPEGSVSTLKIQRTERGDSAVYLCASSFDGHGYTFGSGTRLTVV.

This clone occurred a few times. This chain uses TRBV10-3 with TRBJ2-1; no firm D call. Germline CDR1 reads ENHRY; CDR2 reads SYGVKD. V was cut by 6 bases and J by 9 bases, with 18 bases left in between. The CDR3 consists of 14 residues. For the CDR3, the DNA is TGTGCCATCAGGAGCGACGAAAATTTCAGTGAGCAGTTCTTC. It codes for CAIRSDENFSEQFF.

Here the CDR3 DNA reads TGTGCCAGCAGTGGGACTCGGAGGTACGAGCAGTACTTC. Its translation is CASSGTRRYEQYF. The chain uses TRBV28 and TRBJ2-7; D might be TRBD2 (6 bases). The germline CDR1 and CDR2 sequences are MDHEN and SYDVKM. V was clipped by 5 bases and J by 4 bases, with 12 bases between them. The CDR3 totals 13 residues.

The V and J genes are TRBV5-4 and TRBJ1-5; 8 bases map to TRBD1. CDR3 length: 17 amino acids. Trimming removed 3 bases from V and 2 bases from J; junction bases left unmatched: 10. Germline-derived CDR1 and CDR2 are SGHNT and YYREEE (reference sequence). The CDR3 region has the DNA TGTGCCAGCAGCTCTCGACAGGGGAAAGAGGGCAATCAGCCCCAGCATTTT. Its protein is CASSSRQGKEGNQPQHF. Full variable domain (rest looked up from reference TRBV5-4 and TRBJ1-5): ETGVTQSPTHLIKTRGQQVTLRCSSQSGHNTVSWYQQALGQGPQFIFQYYREEENGRGNFPPRFSGLQFPNYSSELNVNALELDDSALYLCASSSRQGKEGNQPQHFGDGTRLSIL.

This chain's CDR3 is CASSIGRGNTGELFF. In DNA form, the CDR3 reads TGTGCCAGCAGCATAGGACGGGGGAACACCGGGGAGCTGTTTTTT. The V call is TRBV9, the J call TRBJ2-2; tentatively, D is TRBD2 (5 bases). Trimming removed 4 bases from V and 1 base from J, with 11 bases in between. There are 15 residues in the CDR3. Germline V CDR1 and CDR2: SGDLS, YYNGEE.

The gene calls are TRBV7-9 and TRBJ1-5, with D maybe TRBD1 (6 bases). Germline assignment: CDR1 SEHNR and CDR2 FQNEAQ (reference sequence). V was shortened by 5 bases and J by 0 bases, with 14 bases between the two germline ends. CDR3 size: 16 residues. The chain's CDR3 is CASSHPAGDSNQPQHF. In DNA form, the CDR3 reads TGTGCCAGCAGCCACCCCGCAGGGGATAGCAATCAGCCCCAGCATTTT. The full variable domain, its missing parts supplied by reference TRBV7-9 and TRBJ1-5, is DTGVSQNPRHKITKRGQNVTFRCDPISEHNRLYWYRQTLGQGPEFLTYFQNEAQLEKSRLLSDRFSAERPKGSFSTLEIQRTEQGDSAMYLCASSHPAGDSNQPQHFGDGTRLSIL.

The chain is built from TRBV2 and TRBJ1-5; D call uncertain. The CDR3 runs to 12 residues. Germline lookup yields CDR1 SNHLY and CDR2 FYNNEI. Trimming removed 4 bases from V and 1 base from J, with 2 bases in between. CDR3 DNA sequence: TGTGCCAGCAGTGTAAGCAATCAGCCCCAGCATTTT. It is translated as CASSVSNQPQHF.

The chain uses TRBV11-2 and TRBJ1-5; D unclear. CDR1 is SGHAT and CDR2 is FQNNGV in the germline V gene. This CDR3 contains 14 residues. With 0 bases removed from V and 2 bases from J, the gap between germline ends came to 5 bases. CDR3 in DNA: TGTGCCAGCAGCTTAGACGGGGGCAATCAGCCCCAGCATTTT. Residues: CASSLDGGNQPQHF.

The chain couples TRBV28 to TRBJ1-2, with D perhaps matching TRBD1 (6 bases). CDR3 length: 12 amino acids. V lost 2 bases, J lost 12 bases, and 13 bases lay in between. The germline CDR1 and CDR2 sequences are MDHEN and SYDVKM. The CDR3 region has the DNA TGTGCCAGCAGTTTACCAACAGGGAGTAACACCTTC. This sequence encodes CASSLPTGSNTF.

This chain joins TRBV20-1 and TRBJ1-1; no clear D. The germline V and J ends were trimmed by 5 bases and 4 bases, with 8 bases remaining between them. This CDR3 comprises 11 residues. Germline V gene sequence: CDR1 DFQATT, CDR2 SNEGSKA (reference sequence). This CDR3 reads CSAEPFTEAFF. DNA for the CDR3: TGCAGTGCTGAGCCCTTCACTGAAGCTTTCTTT.

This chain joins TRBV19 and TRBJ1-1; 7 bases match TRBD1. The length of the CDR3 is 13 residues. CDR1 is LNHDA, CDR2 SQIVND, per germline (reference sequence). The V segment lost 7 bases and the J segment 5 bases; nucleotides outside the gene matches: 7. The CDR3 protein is CASKPRGDTEAFF. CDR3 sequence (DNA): TGTGCCAGTAAACCCAGGGGGGATACTGAAGCTTTCTTT.

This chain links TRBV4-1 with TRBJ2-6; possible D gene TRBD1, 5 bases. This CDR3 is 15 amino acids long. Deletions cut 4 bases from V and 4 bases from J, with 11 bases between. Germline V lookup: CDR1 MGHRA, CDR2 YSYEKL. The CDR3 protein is CASSPQGAGANVLTF. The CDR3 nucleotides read TGCGCCAGCAGCCCCCAAGGGGCCGGGGCCAACGTCCTGACTTTC.

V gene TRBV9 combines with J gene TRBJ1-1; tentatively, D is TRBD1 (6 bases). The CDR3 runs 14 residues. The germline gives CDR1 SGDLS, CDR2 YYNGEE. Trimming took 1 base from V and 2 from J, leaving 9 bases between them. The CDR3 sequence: CASSVRQVNTEAFF. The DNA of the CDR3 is TGTGCCAGCAGCGTAAGACAGGTCAACACTGAAGCTTTCTTT.

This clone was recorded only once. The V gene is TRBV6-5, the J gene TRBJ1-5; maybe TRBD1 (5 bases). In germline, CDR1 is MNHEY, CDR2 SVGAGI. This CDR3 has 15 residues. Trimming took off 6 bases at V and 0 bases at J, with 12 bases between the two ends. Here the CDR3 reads CASRIQEYSNQPQHF. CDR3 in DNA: TGTGCCAGCAGGATACAGGAGTATAGCAATCAGCCCCAGCATTTT.

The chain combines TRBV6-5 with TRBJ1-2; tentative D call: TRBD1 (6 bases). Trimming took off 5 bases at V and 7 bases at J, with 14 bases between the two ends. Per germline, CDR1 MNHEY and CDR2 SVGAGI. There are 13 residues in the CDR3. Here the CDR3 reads CASSQQGEGGYTF. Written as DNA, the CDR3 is TGTGCCAGCAGTCAACAGGGTGAGGGTGGCTACACCTTC.

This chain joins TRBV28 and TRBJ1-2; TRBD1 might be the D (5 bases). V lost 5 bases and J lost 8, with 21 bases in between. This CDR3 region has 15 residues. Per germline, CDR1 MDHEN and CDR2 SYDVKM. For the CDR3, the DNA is TGTGCCAGCAGTGGCCCGGGGGGGATAACGGGAGGCTACACCTTC. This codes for CASSGPGGITGGYTF.

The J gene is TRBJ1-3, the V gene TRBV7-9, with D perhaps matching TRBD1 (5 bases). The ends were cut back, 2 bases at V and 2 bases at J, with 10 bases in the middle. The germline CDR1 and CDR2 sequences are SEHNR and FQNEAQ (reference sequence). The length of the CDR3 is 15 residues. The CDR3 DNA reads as TGTGCCAGCAGCTTAATTGGGGGGGCTGGAAACACCATATATTTT. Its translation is CASSLIGGAGNTIYF.

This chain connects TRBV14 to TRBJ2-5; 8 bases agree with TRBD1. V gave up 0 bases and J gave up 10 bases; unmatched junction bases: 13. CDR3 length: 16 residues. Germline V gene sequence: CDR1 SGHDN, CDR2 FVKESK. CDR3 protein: CASSQDLGTGGFLQYF. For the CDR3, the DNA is TGTGCCAGCAGCCAAGATCTGGGTACAGGGGGGTTCCTCCAGTACTTC.

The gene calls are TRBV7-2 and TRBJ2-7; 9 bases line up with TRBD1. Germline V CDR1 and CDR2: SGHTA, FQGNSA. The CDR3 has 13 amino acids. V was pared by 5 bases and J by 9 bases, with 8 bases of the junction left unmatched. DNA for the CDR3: TGTGCCAGCAGCCCCGCCGGGACAGGGTGGCAGTACTTC. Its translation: CASSPAGTGWQYF.

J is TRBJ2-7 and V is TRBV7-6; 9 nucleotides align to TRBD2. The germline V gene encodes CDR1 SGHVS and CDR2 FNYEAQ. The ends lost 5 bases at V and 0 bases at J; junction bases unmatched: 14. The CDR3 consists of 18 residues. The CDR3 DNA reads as TGTGCCAGCAGCAGGGTACGAGCGGGAGGCCTAAGCTCCTACGAGCAGTACTTC. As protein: CASSRVRAGGLSSYEQYF.

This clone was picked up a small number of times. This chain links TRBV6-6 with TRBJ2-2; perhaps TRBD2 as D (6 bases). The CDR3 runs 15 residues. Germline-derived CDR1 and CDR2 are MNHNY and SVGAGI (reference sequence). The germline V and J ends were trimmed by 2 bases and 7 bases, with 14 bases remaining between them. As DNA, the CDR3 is TGTGCCAGCAGTTACGTTATCGGGGGAGGCGGGGAGCTGTTTTTT. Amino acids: CASSYVIGGGGELFF.

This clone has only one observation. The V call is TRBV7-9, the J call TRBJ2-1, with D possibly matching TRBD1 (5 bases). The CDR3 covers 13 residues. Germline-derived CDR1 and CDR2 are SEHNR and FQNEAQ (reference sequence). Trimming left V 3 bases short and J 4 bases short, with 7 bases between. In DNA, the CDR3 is TGTGCCAGCAGCTTTAAGGGGTACAATGAGCAGTTCTTC. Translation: CASSFKGYNEQFF.

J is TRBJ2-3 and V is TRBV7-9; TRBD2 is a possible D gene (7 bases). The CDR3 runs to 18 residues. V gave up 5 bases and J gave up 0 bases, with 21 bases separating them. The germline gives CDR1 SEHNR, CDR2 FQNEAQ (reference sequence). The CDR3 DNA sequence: TGTGCCAGCAGCCTCGCGTGGGGGGGGGCCTCTAGCACAGATACGCAGTATTTT. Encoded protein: CASSLAWGGASSTDTQYF.

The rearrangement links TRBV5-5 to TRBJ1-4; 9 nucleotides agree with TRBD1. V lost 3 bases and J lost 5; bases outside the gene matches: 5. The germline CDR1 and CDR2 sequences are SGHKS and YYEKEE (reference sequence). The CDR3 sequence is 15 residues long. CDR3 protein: CASSSPGQGNEKLFF. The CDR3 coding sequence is TGTGCCAGCAGCTCGCCGGGACAGGGAAATGAAAAACTGTTTTTT.

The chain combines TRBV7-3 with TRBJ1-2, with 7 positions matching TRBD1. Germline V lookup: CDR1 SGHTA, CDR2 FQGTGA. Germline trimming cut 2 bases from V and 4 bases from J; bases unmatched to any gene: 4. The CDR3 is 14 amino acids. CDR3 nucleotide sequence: TGTGCCAGCAGCTTATTCCGGGACAGCTATGGCTACACCTTC. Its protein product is CASSLFRDSYGYTF. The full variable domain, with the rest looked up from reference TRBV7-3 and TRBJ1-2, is GAGVSQTPSNKVTEKGKYVELRCDPISGHTALYWYRQSLGQGPEFLIYFQGTGAADDSGLPNDRFFAVRPEGSVSTLKIQRTERGDSAVYLCASSLFRDSYGYTFGSGTRLTVV.

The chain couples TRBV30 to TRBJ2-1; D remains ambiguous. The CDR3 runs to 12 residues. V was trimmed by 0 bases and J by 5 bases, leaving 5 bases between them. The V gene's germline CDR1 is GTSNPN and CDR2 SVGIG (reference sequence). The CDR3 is CAWSVRDNEQFF. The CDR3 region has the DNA TGTGCCTGGAGTGTACGGGACAATGAGCAGTTCTTC.

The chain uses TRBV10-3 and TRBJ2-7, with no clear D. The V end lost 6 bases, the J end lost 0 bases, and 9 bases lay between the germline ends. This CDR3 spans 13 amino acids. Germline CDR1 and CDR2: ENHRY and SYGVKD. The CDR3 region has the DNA TGTGCCATCAGGGCAGAAGTCTCCTACGAGCAGTACTTC. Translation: CAIRAEVSYEQYF.